This TCR beta chain was documented in a study of CD8+CD57+ T cells in acquired aplastic anemia. About the research overall: Sorted CD4+ and CD8+ cells gave a mean 3.2 ug DNA, range roughly 0.2 to 27.4 ug.

The study profiled TCR beta VDJ and CDR3 using genomic DNA as template. Using its own MiXCR run on the reads, TCRdb lists one record per CDR3 protein. Among about 160,000 distinct CDR3 sequences, about two thirds were seen once, and the ten largest hold around 45%. Findings of the study overall: Both patients and controls carried the same twenty-nine CD8+ CDR3 sequences.

About this clonotype itself: Its antigen is still unknown.

CDR3 length: 12 amino acids. The V end was cut by 5 bases, the J end by 6 bases, with 11 bases between. Germline assignment: CDR1 SGHVS and CDR2 FNYEAQ. Patients selected for sequencing had displayed CD8+CD57+ cell expansion by flow cytometry. The sample taken for sequencing was sorted CD4+, CD8+, or CD8+CD57+ T cells (not recorded which) from PBMCs. The chain carries TRBV7-6 and TRBJ2-7; D is unresolved. The sequence derives from a human donor with aplastic anemia. DNA for the CDR3: TGTGCCAGCAGCCCTTTGTCGGGCGAGCAGTACTTC. It encodes CASSPLSGEQYF. Complete variable domain (other parts from reference TRBV7-6 and TRBJ2-7): GAGVSQSPRYKVTKRGQDVALRCDPISGHVSLYWYRQALGQGPEFLTYFNYEAQQDKSGLPNDRFSAERPEGSISTLTIQRTEQRDSAMYRCASSPLSGEQYFGPGTRLTVT.